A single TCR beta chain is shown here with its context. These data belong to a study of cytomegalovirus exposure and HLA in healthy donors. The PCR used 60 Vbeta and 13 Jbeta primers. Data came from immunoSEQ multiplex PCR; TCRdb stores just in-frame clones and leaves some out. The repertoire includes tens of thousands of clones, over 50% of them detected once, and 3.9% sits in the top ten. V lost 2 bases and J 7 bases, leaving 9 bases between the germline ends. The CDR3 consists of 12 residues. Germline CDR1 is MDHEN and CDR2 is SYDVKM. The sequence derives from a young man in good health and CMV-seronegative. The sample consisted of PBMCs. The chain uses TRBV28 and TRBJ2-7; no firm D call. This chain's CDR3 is CASSLRVWEQYF. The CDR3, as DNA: TGTGCCAGCAGTTTACGGGTCTGGGAGCAGTACTTC.